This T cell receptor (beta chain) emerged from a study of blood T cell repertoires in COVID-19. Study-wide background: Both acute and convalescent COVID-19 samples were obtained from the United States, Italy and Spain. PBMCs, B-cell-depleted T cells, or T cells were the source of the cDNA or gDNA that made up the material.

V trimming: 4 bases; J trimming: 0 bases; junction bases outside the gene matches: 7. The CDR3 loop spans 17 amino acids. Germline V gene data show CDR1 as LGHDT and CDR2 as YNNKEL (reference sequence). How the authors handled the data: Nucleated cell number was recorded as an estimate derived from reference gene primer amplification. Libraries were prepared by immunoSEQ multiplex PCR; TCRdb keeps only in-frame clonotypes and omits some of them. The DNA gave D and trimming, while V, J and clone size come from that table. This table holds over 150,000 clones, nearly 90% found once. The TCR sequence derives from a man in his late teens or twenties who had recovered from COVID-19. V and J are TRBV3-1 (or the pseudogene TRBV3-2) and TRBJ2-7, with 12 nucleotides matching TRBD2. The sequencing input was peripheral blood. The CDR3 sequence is CASSPASGGGFSYEQYF. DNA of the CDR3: TGTGCCAGCAGCCCGGCTAGCGGGGGGGGGTTCTCCTACGAGCAGTACTTC.